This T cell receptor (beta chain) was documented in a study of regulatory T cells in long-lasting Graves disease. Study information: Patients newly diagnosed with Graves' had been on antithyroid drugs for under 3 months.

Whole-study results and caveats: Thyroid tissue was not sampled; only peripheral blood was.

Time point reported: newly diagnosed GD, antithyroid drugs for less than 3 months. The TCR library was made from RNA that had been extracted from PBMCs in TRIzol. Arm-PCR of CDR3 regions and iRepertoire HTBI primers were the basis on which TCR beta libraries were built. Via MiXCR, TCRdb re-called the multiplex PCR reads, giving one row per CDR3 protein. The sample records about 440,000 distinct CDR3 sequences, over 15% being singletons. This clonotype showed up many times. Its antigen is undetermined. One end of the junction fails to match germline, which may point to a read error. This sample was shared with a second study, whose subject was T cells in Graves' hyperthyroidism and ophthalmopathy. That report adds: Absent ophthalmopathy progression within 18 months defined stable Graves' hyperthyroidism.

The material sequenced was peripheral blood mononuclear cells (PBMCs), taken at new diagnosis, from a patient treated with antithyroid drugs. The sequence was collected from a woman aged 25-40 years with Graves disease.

The CDR3 DNA is TGTACCAGCAGTTCCTGGGAGGGAAATCAGCCCCAGCATTTT. Amino acid sequence: CTSSSWEGNQPQHF. This chain links TRBV12-3 or TRBV12-4 with TRBJ1-5; D gene unclear. The CDR3 length is 14 residues.